There are a few counts of the clone carrying this T cell receptor (beta chain). Cohorts were assigned according to the clinical history that participants reported. The record originates from a study of blood T cell repertoires in COVID-19. About the study: Either two negative PCRs, clearance, or symptom resolution qualified Cohort 3 donors as recovered. PBMCs, B-cell-depleted T cells, or T cells provided the cDNA or gDNA that made up the material.

Germline CDR1 is SGHRS and CDR2 is YFSETQ. The CDR3 is made up of 16 amino acids. V lost 0 bases, J lost 7 bases, and 6 bases stayed unmatched. Only in-frame clones appear in the TCRdb table, and some are missing; sequencing was by immunoSEQ multiplex PCR. The sample shows about 210,000 clones, around 90% of them seen only once. This TCR was sampled from a young man in a cohort exposed to, infected with or recovered from COVID-19 (not recorded which). Sequencing was done on a sample of PBMCs or T cells enriched from blood (not recorded which). The rearrangement joins TRBV5-1 to TRBJ1-4; 10 positions agree with TRBD1. The CDR3 bases are TGCGCCAGCAGCTTGGAGTGGGACAGGGGCGGTGAAAAACTGTTTTTT. Translating gives CASSLEWDRGGEKLFF.